The present T cell receptor beta chain was sequenced within a study of early T cells in non-severe SARS-CoV-2 infection. About the study: Sequenced material consisted of bulk RNA (from unsorted whole blood), and chains were unpaired.

Tagging with unique molecular identifiers was applied to individual cDNA molecules. In TCRdb, the 5' RACE reads were re-called with MiXCR into one record per CDR3 protein. This sample has about 69,000 distinct CDR3 sequences, with roughly 9.5% found just once. With regard to this clonotype: Its antigen is still unknown.

V lost 8 bases to trimming and J lost 8 bases; unmatched junction nucleotides: 10. There are 14 residues in the CDR3. CDR1 is MNHNY, CDR2 SVGAGI, per germline (reference sequence). Study results and limitations: A preference for anti-spike CD8 responses marked VDJdb matching, which missed private and CD4 specificities.

Sequenced material: whole blood. The chain couples TRBV6-6 to TRBJ2-3; 10 positions match TRBD2. The TCR originated in an adult who was a healthcare worker with PCR-confirmed SARS-CoV-2 infection or an uninfected control (not recorded which). The DNA of the CDR3 is TGTGCCAGCGGTAGTAGCGGGGGGAGTGGTACGCAGTATTTT. This sequence encodes CASGSSGGSGTQYF.